This T cell receptor beta chain was recorded in a study of beta chain features in type 1 diabetes. This clone came up a few times. The antigen is unknown. V was clipped by 2 bases and J by 5 bases; unmatched bases: 6. The CDR3 sequence is 15 residues long. CDR1 is SGDLS, CDR2 YYNGEE, per germline. Study-wide findings and caveats: Cells expressing TCR highly could be over-represented by cDNA sequencing. Reduced insertions and increased deletions marked VDJ junctions in type 1 diabetes patients. A moderate, significant TCRB CDR3 shortening appeared in type 1 diabetes across four CD4+ subsets.

Isolated RNA was reverse transcribed in full, so expressed TCRB transcripts were sequenced. Sequenced naive, central memory and regulatory T cell samples produced an average of about 3.57 million reads. Measured with immunoSEQ multiplex PCR; TCRdb has only the in-frame clones, and not every one. This table holds a few hundred thousand clones, approximately 14% found once. This sequence joins TRBV9 and TRBJ1-2; 10 bases match TRBD1. Input material: naive CD4+ T cells from blood. The source is a man aged 25 to 45 with type 1 diabetes. CDR3 loop: CASSVGGTGDYGYTF. In nucleotides, the CDR3 is TGTGCCAGCAGCGTTGGGGGGACAGGGGATTATGGCTACACCTTC.